Reported below is one T cell receptor beta chain. This CDR3 spans 13 amino acids. With V trimmed by 4 bases and J by 8 bases, 5 bases remained unmatched. Germline values: CDR1 MNHNS, CDR2 SASEGT. The entry originates in a study of technical replicates of blood from a few donors. The repertoire was sequenced with immunoSEQ multiplex PCR; TCRdb's copy has only in-frame clones and lacks some. This table holds 15,000 to 20,000 clones, roughly 87% found once. The J gene is TRBJ2-1, the V gene TRBV6-1, with TRBD1 matching over 7 bases. The receptor's source is a human donor in good health. What was sequenced was PBMCs. In nucleotides, the CDR3 is TGTGCCAGCAGTGGTAGACAGGGTGATGAGCAGTTCTTC. Its protein product is CASSGRQGDEQFF.